Following are 15 T cell receptor beta chains from one sample sequenced in a study of blood T cells in healthy people across ages. Alongside a J-beta primer mix, a sample-barcoded 5' primer served in a second PCR lasting 7 to 11 cycles. TCRdb re-called the 5' RACE reads with MiXCR, one entry per CDR3 protein. This sample has some 1.6 million distinct CDR3 sequences, with roughly 32% found just once. The sample comprised blood. These receptors were obtained from a woman aged 25-40 years in good health.

CDR3 DNA sequence: TGCGCCAGCAGCCCTCGAGCTCAGGGCCGCCTCTACGAGCAGTACTTC. Translation: CASSPRAQGRLYEQYF. V is TRBV4-1 and J is TRBJ2-7; D is perhaps TRBD1 (5 bases). CDR1 and CDR2 from the germline V gene are MGHRA and YSYEKL. The CDR3 spans 16 residues. V lost 4 bases, J lost 3 bases, and 19 bases lay in between.

This clonotype was counted a few times. The chain links TRBV27 to TRBJ1-6, with 7 bases that match TRBD1. V gave up 6 bases and J gave up 8 bases; unmatched junction bases: 10. This CDR3 is built from 15 residues. Germline V gene data show CDR1 as MNHEY and CDR2 as SMNVEV (reference sequence). This CDR3 reads CASSPDRARYSPLHF. The CDR3 DNA follows: TGTGCCAGCAGCCCTGACAGGGCGAGATATTCACCCCTCCACTTT.

The V gene is TRBV15, the J gene TRBJ2-7; TRBD2 matches 9 bases. J lost 7 bases, V lost 5 bases, and 12 bases had no gene match. The CDR3 is made up of 15 amino acids. CDR1 is LNHNV and CDR2 is YYDKDF in the germline V gene (reference sequence). For the CDR3, the DNA is TGTGCCACCAGCGCCTTAGGTAGCGGGAGTTGGGAGCAGTACTTC. Protein sequence: CATSALGSGSWEQYF.

This clonotype occurred many times. The V call is TRBV28, the J call TRBJ2-5; the match to TRBD1 covers 9 bases. Trimming cost V 8 bases and J 5 bases; bases outside gene matches: 12. The germline V gene has CDR1 MDHEN and CDR2 SYDVKM. This CDR3 is 15 amino acids long. The CDR3 coding sequence is TGTGCCAGCCGAACCGGACAGGGGAACGTTGAGACCCAGTACTTC. Its translation is CASRTGQGNVETQYF. Looking up the rest from reference TRBV28 and TRBJ2-5 gives the full variable domain: DVKVTQSSRYLVKRTGEKVFLECVQDMDHENMFWYRQDPGLGLRLIYFSYDVKMKEKGDIPEGYSVSREKKERFSLILESASTNQTSMYLCASRTGQGNVETQYFGPGTRLLVL.

This clonotype was picked up a small number of times. V and J are TRBV12-3 or TRBV12-4 and TRBJ2-5; TRBD2 matches at 9 bases. This CDR3 region has 17 residues. The V and J ends lost 7 bases and 2 bases, in that order; junction bases with no gene match: 14. CDR3 sequence reads: CASTPGGWLAGQETQYF. Here the CDR3 DNA reads TGTGCCAGCACCCCAGGGGGGTGGCTAGCGGGGCAAGAGACCCAGTACTTC.

This chain links TRBV12-3 or TRBV12-4 with TRBJ1-3; possible D gene TRBD1, 6 bases. The CDR3 totals 20 residues. The ends were cut back, 3 bases at V and 3 bases at J, with 27 bases in the middle. This CDR3 is CASSFSGVSWGPLGGNTIYF. In DNA, the CDR3 is TGTGCCAGCAGTTTTAGTGGAGTATCATGGGGGCCCCTTGGTGGAAACACCATATATTTT.

A few counts support this clonotype. This chain uses TRBV12-3 or TRBV12-4 with TRBJ2-1; D possibly corresponds to TRBD2 (6 bases). This CDR3 comprises 16 residues. V lost 8 bases and J lost 2, with 19 bases in between. The CDR3: CASAEGGVRPYNEQFF. The CDR3, as DNA: TGTGCCAGCGCCGAAGGAGGGGTTAGGCCCTACAATGAGCAGTTCTTC.

This chain links TRBV20-1 with TRBJ2-2; 8 nucleotides match TRBD2. The V and J ends lost 6 bases and 4 bases, in that order; junction bases with no gene match: 7. Germline loops: CDR1 DFQATT, CDR2 SNEGSKA (reference sequence). The CDR3 length is 14 residues. CDR3 protein: CSAQAGAGTGELFF. CDR3 sequence (DNA): TGCAGTGCCCAAGCGGGGGCGGGCACCGGGGAGCTGTTTTTT.

The chain links TRBV12-3 or TRBV12-4 to TRBJ1-5; a possible D gene is TRBD1 (5 bases). The CDR3 is 14 amino acids. V was cut by 6 bases and J by 3 bases, with 12 bases left in between. The CDR3 sequence: CASSNDRVNQPQHF. The CDR3 bases are TGTGCCAGCAGCAACGACAGAGTCAATCAGCCCCAGCATTTT.

The J gene is TRBJ2-5, the V gene TRBV4-2; D call uncertain. The germline CDR1 and CDR2 sequences are LGHNA and YNFKEQ. V shed 3 bases and J shed 2 bases, with 10 bases lying between them. The CDR3 has 14 amino acids. The CDR3 DNA sequence: TGTGCCAGCAGCCACCAAGAGGTACAAGAGACCCAGTACTTC. Amino acid sequence: CASSHQEVQETQYF.

J is TRBJ2-1 and V is TRBV6-6; TRBD2 matches at 8 bases. V was clipped by 6 bases and J by 7 bases; unmatched bases: 8. Germline V gives CDR1 MNHNY, CDR2 SVGAGI (reference sequence). This CDR3 is built from 14 residues. This chain's CDR3 is CASSRGGLYNEQFF. The CDR3 DNA reads as TGTGCCAGCAGCCGGGGGGGCCTTTATAATGAGCAGTTCTTC.

Many counts were recorded for this clonotype. As DNA, the CDR3 is TGTGCCAGCAGCTCCGGGACAGGGAGCACAGATACGCAGTATTTT. Translation: CASSSGTGSTDTQYF. This chain connects TRBV7-7 to TRBJ2-3, with 9 bases matching TRBD1. V shed 4 bases, J shed 0 bases, and the junction held 2 bases outside the gene matches. Germline CDR1 and CDR2: SSHAT and FNYEAQ (reference sequence). The CDR3 consists of 15 residues. Full variable domain (outside the CDR3, taken from reference TRBV7-7 and TRBJ2-3): GAGVSQSPRYKVTKRGQDVTLRCDPISSHATLYWYQQALGQGPEFLTYFNYEAQPDKSGLPSDRFSAERPEGSISTLTIQRTEQRDSAMYRCASSSGTGSTDTQYFGPGTRLTVL.

Only a few counts were recorded for this clonotype. The chain links TRBV12-3 or TRBV12-4 to TRBJ1-4; 9 bases fit TRBD1. The V segment lost 6 bases and the J segment 8 bases; nucleotides outside the gene matches: 10. This CDR3 region has 15 residues. CDR3 bases: TGTGCCAGCAGCTCCGGGACAGGGTCTTGGGAAAAACTGTTTTTT. Amino acid sequence: CASSSGTGSWEKLFF.

The V call is TRBV4-2, the J call TRBJ2-3; 8 nucleotides agree with TRBD2. This CDR3 contains 16 residues. From germline, CDR1 is LGHNA and CDR2 YNFKEQ. V shed 1 base, J shed 4 bases, and the junction held 7 bases outside the gene matches. The chain's CDR3 is CASSQVASGRADTQYF. The CDR3 region has the DNA TGTGCCAGCAGCCAAGTCGCTAGCGGGCGCGCAGATACGCAGTATTTT.

This clonotype showed up just once. The chain is built from TRBV2 and TRBJ2-4, with D perhaps matching TRBD2 (5 bases). Trimming removed 6 bases at V and 5 bases at J, with 14 bases between. CDR3 size: 14 residues. Germline CDR1 SNHLY, CDR2 FYNNEI. This CDR3 reads CASSSGYAQNIQYF. The CDR3 DNA follows: TGTGCCAGCAGCTCGGGGTATGCCCAAAACATTCAGTACTTC. Full variable domain (rest looked up from reference TRBV2 and TRBJ2-4): EPEVTQTPSHQVTQMGQEVILRCVPISNHLYFYWYRQILGQKVEFLVSFYNNEISEKSEIFDDQFSVERPDGSNFTLKIRSTKLEDSAMYFCASSSGYAQNIQYFGAGTRLSVL.